Shown below are 4 T cell receptor beta chains from a single sample sequenced in a study of HIV-infected patients and healthy controls. The repertoire came from unfractionated whole blood and reflected all unsorted peripheral T cells. Reverse transcription used around 500 ng RNA and constant-region primers for alpha and beta. Alpha and beta chain libraries were made separately by chain-specific third strand synthesis with multiplexing indices. TCRdb ran MiXCR on the 5' RACE reads and lists one entry per CDR3 protein. The sample lists 15,000 to 20,000 distinct CDR3 sequences; roughly 8.9% were seen once. The specimen sequenced was blood. These receptors all stem from an adult in good health.

This clonotype was seen ten or more times. The J gene is TRBJ1-2, the V gene TRBV6-2 or TRBV6-3; D may be TRBD1 (5 bases). With 7 bases removed from V and 3 bases from J, the gap between germline ends came to 12 bases. Germline V gives CDR1 MNHEY, CDR2 SVGEGT. The CDR3 runs to 13 residues. The CDR3 region is CASMRGTDYGYTF. The CDR3 DNA reads as TGTGCCAGCATGCGGGGGACGGACTATGGCTACACCTTC.

This clonotype was observed many times. The chain carries TRBV6-1 and TRBJ1-5; no definite D call. V dropped 8 bases and J dropped 4 bases, with 15 bases sitting between them. Germline V gives CDR1 MNHNS, CDR2 SASEGT. This CDR3 comprises 14 residues. The CDR3 here is CASRVLQGNQPQHF. CDR3 nucleotide sequence: TGTGCCAGCCGGGTCCTTCAAGGGAATCAGCCCCAGCATTTT.

At least ten counts were recorded for this clonotype. This chain links TRBV29-1 with TRBJ2-1; D unresolved. The CDR3 is 10 residues long. Germline values: CDR1 SQVTM, CDR2 ANQGSEA. Trimming cost V 7 bases and J 10 bases, with 11 bases left between them. The chain's CDR3 is CSGTGDEQFF. The CDR3 region has the DNA TGCAGCGGTACCGGAGACGAGCAGTTCTTC.

In this sample, this clonotype turned up many times. CDR3 sequence: CASSVPRGGADEAFF. Here the CDR3 DNA reads TGTGCCAGCAGTGTTCCCCGAGGGGGTGCTGATGAAGCTTTCTTT. This sequence joins TRBV2 and TRBJ1-1; tentative D call: TRBD1 (6 bases). The CDR3 has 15 residues. Trimming took off 4 bases at V and 7 bases at J, with 19 bases between the two ends. CDR1 is SNHLY and CDR2 is FYNNEI in the germline V gene.